The entry below gives a single TCR beta chain sequence along with its context. The data were obtained in a study of CD8 T cells in Susac syndrome. Study information: Among the Susac syndrome patients who underwent sequencing, five or six had clinically active disease, while about eight of them were in remission.

CD8+ and CD4+ T cells taken from blood had their TCR beta sequenced. Negative isolation was used for CD8+ and CD4+ T cells and FACS enrichment for TEMRA cells. With random hexamers, about 0.5 to 1 ug RNA was reverse transcribed. Amplification of TCR beta CDR3 was carried out by immunoSEQ multiplex PCR, which covered 54 Vbeta and 13 Jbeta segments. Using its own MiXCR run on the immunoSEQ multiplex PCR reads, TCRdb lists one record per CDR3 protein. The sample lists under 200,000 distinct CDR3 sequences, around 94% occurring once. This clonotype originated in a human donor with Susac syndrome. Sequenced material: CD4+ T cells from PBMCs.

CDR3 sequence reads: CAIQRDRDYEQYF. The CDR3 DNA reads as TGTGCCATTCAGAGGGACAGGGACTACGAGCAGTACTTC. This rearrangement joins TRBV6-5 to TRBJ2-7, with 9 bases matching TRBD1. Losses at the gene ends were 10 bases for V and 3 bases for J; bases not matched to a gene: 7. The CDR3 runs to 13 residues. Germline V CDR1 and CDR2: MNHEY, SVGAGI.